Shown below are 26 T cell receptor beta chains from a single sample sequenced in a study of T cell responses to AZD1222 COVID-19 vaccine. This table comes from immunoSEQ multiplex PCR, and its TCRdb copy is limited to in-frame clones, with some not included. This sample yields roughly 160,000 clones, of which about 90% are seen a single time; over 1.5% belongs to the top ten. Source: peripheral blood, taken on day 0 of AZD1222 vaccination. The receptors come from an adult in good health.

V usage is TRBV29-1 and J usage is TRBJ1-4; 7 nucleotides match TRBD1. CDR3 size: 14 residues. The trim removed 7 bases at V and 4 bases at J, leaving 9 bases unmatched. CDR1 is SQVTM, CDR2 ANQGSEA, per germline. CDR3 protein: CSASRGGDNEKLFF. The CDR3 DNA sequence: TGCAGCGCCTCCCGAGGGGGCGATAATGAAAAACTGTTTTTT.

V is TRBV28 and J is TRBJ1-2; maybe TRBD1 (5 bases). This CDR3 has 14 amino acids. With 1 base removed from V and 4 bases from J, the gap between germline ends came to 10 bases. Germline V gives CDR1 MDHEN, CDR2 SYDVKM. The CDR3 nucleotides are TGTGCCAGCAGTTTATTGGGACCGTCCTATGGCTACACCTTC. This translates into CASSLLGPSYGYTF.

The rearrangement joins TRBV6-5 to TRBJ2-7, with 9 bases fitting TRBD1. The CDR3 consists of 16 residues. Trimming took 0 bases from V and 2 from J; bases not matched to a gene: 5. The germline V gene has CDR1 MNHEY and CDR2 SVGAGI. DNA of the CDR3: TGTGCCAGCAGTTACTCAGGGACAGGGACTACCTACGAGCAGTACTTC. Translating gives CASSYSGTGTTYEQYF.

The rearrangement uses TRBV11-3 and TRBJ2-2, with TRBD1 matching over 7 bases. CDR1 and CDR2 (germline): SGHNT, YENEEA. CDR3 length: 15 amino acids. Trimming at V came to 6 bases and at J to 5 bases, leaving 9 bases not matched to a gene. The CDR3 protein is CASRFGTERTGELFF. CDR3 nucleotide sequence: TGTGCCAGCAGGTTCGGGACAGAGAGGACCGGGGAGCTGTTTTTT.

The rearrangement joins TRBV2 to TRBJ1-2; 7 bases are a match to TRBD1. The CDR3 consists of 14 residues. Trimming cost V 9 bases and J 1 base; bases outside gene matches: 8. CDR1 is SNHLY, CDR2 FYNNEI, per germline. The CDR3 is CASLDRALNYGYTF. DNA for the CDR3: TGTGCCAGTCTAGACAGGGCCCTTAACTATGGCTACACCTTC.

The chain uses TRBV5-1 and TRBJ2-1, with D unresolved. CDR1 is SGHRS, CDR2 YFSETQ, per germline. CDR3 length equals 13 residues. V was shortened by 1 base and J by 3 bases, with 5 bases between the two germline ends. The CDR3 protein is CASSLLVYNEQFF. The CDR3 DNA follows: TGCGCCAGCAGCTTGTTGGTCTACAATGAGCAGTTCTTC.

The gene calls are TRBV7-2 and TRBJ2-7, with D possibly being TRBD2 (5 bases). The CDR3 totals 15 residues. Trimming removed 0 bases at V and 0 bases at J, with 9 bases between. Germline loops: CDR1 SGHTA, CDR2 FQGNSA. CDR3: CASSLATRGSYEQYF. CDR3 nucleotide sequence: TGTGCCAGCAGCTTAGCCACCCGGGGCTCCTACGAGCAGTACTTC.

The chain combines TRBV28 with TRBJ1-6; 7 positions agree with TRBD1. Germline V lookup: CDR1 MDHEN, CDR2 SYDVKM. After removal of 7 bases from V and 4 bases from J, the junction contained 16 bases not matched to a gene. This CDR3 has 18 residues. The CDR3 is CASTSAEGAEGYNSPLHF. The CDR3 bases are TGTGCCAGCACCTCCGCCGAGGGGGCAGAGGGGTATAATTCACCCCTCCACTTT.

The chain joins TRBV6-5 to TRBJ2-5; D not certain. The CDR3 contains 13 residues. V was cut by 5 bases and J by 5 bases, with 12 bases left in between. From germline, CDR1 is MNHEY and CDR2 SVGAGI. In nucleotides, the CDR3 is TGTGCCAGCAGTATCCGGTGGCAGGAGACCCAGTACTTC. This gives the protein CASSIRWQETQYF.

The V and J genes are TRBV7-6 and TRBJ1-1; 9 bases map to TRBD1. J was trimmed by 3 bases and V by 5 bases; bases with no gene match: 4. CDR1 is SGHVS, CDR2 FNYEAQ, per germline. There are 14 residues in the CDR3. CDR3 DNA sequence: TGTGCCAGCAGCCTGGGACAGGGTTACACTGAAGCTTTCTTT. This translates into CASSLGQGYTEAFF. The whole variable domain, filled in from reference TRBV7-6 and TRBJ1-1, reads GAGVSQSPRYKVTKRGQDVALRCDPISGHVSLYWYRQALGQGPEFLTYFNYEAQQDKSGLPNDRFSAERPEGSISTLTIQRTEQRDSAMYRCASSLGQGYTEAFFGQGTRLTVV.

The chain is built from TRBV5-8 and TRBJ1-6; 8 nucleotides line up with TRBD1. Germline V gene data show CDR1 as SGHTS and CDR2 as YDEGEE. This CDR3 contains 15 residues. J gave up 7 bases and V 0 bases, and 3 bases lay outside the gene matches. The CDR3 coding sequence is TGTGCCAGCAGCTTGGTTCAGGGGGCGAATTCACCCCTCCACTTT. It yields the protein CASSLVQGANSPLHF.

The rearrangement links TRBV10-2 to TRBJ1-1; tentatively, D is TRBD1 (6 bases). The V gene's germline CDR1 is WSHSY and CDR2 SAAADI. The CDR3 spans 14 residues. V was shortened by 3 bases and J by 0 bases, with 8 bases between the two germline ends. For the CDR3, the DNA is TGCGCCAGCAGTGAATGGACAGTGAACACTGAAGCTTTCTTT. Translating it yields CASSEWTVNTEAFF.

The genes are TRBV19 and TRBJ1-4, with D possibly matching TRBD1 (6 bases). The CDR3 sequence is 15 residues long. The germline CDR1 and CDR2 sequences are LNHDA and SQIVND (reference sequence). With 5 bases removed from V and 5 bases from J, the gap between germline ends came to 15 bases. For the CDR3, the DNA is TGTGCCAGTAGTCTCACCGGGACACTCAATGAAAAACTGTTTTTT. It yields the protein CASSLTGTLNEKLFF.

This clone was counted a few times. This chain connects TRBV19 to TRBJ1-2; no firm D call. Germline V gene data show CDR1 as LNHDA and CDR2 as SQIVND (reference sequence). Trimming cost V 8 bases and J 4 bases, with 20 bases left between them. The CDR3 contains 15 residues. In nucleotides, the CDR3 is TGTGCCAGTCAGGACCGGGAGGGAGGGCTCTATGGCTACACCTTC. Residues: CASQDREGGLYGYTF.

The CDR3: CASGWGRAGETQYF. The DNA for the CDR3 is TGTGCCAGCGGGTGGGGGAGGGCCGGCGAGACCCAGTACTTC. V is TRBV28 and J is TRBJ2-5; 7 positions agree with TRBD2. The J segment lost 5 bases and the V segment lost 8 bases, leaving 11 bases of the junction unmatched. Germline V gives CDR1 MDHEN, CDR2 SYDVKM. CDR3 length: 14 residues. Combining the CDR3 with reference TRBV28 and TRBJ2-5 gives the whole variable domain DVKVTQSSRYLVKRTGEKVFLECVQDMDHENMFWYRQDPGLGLRLIYFSYDVKMKEKGDIPEGYSVSREKKERFSLILESASTNQTSMYLCASGWGRAGETQYFGPGTRLLVL.

This clone came up once. V usage is TRBV12-3 or TRBV12-4 and J usage is TRBJ1-2, with 10 bases that match TRBD1. The CDR3 spans 13 residues. With V trimmed by 6 bases and J by 8 bases, 6 bases remained unmatched. The CDR3 spells CASSYDRGQGYTF. CDR3 nucleotides: TGTGCCAGCAGCTACGACAGGGGGCAAGGCTACACCTTC.

This clone showed up just once. The rearrangement joins TRBV9 to TRBJ2-3; tentative D call: TRBD1 (5 bases). The length of the CDR3 is 12 residues. The V and J ends lost 3 bases and 8 bases respectively, with 10 bases between them. Germline V gene data show CDR1 as SGDLS and CDR2 as YYNGEE. The CDR3 region has the DNA TGTGCCAGCAGCGCCCAGGGTGGTACGCAGTATTTT. This translates into CASSAQGGTQYF.

This chain connects TRBV5-4 to TRBJ1-5; D possibly corresponds to TRBD1 (5 bases). The CDR3 spans 15 residues. Germline values: CDR1 SGHNT, CDR2 YYREEE (reference sequence). V lost 1 base and J 2 bases, leaving 10 bases between the germline ends. The CDR3 bases are TGTGCCAGCAGCTTGCAGGGTTTAGGCAATCAGCCCCAGCATTTT. Encoded protein: CASSLQGLGNQPQHF.

The V and J genes are TRBV5-4 and TRBJ2-5; 10 bases agree with TRBD2. CDR1 is SGHNT and CDR2 is YYREEE in the germline V gene (reference sequence). The V and J ends lost 0 bases and 6 bases, in that order; junction bases with no gene match: 8. The CDR3 runs to 16 residues. CDR3 bases: TGTGCCAGCAGCTTGGATAGCGGGAGGATACGGAAGACCCAGTACTTC. Translating it yields CASSLDSGRIRKTQYF.

CDR3 sequence: CASKGQGGNQPQHF. The CDR3, as DNA: TGCGCCAGCAAGGGACAGGGGGGAAACCAGCCCCAGCATTTT. The chain combines TRBV5-1 with TRBJ1-5; 11 bases match TRBD1. Germline CDR1 and CDR2: SGHRS and YFSETQ. CDR3 length equals 14 residues. V was pared by 6 bases and J by 7 bases, with 6 bases of the junction left unmatched.

The chain links TRBV28 to TRBJ1-4; D is uncertain. V lost 5 bases and J 11 bases, leaving 12 bases between the germline ends. CDR1 is MDHEN and CDR2 is SYDVKM in the germline V gene. The CDR3 contains 12 residues. DNA of the CDR3: TGTGCCAGCAGTCAGCAGACGAAGAAACTGTTTTTT. Translated, it gives CASSQQTKKLFF.

This rearrangement joins TRBV7-6 to TRBJ1-5; TRBD1 might be the D (5 bases). The CDR3 spans 15 residues. The germline V gene has CDR1 SGHVS and CDR2 FNYEAQ. Trimming cost V 5 bases and J 8 bases, with 19 bases left between them. The CDR3 DNA follows: TGTGCCAGCAGCCCGGGGGGGGGACTTGGAGAGCCCCAGCATTTT. Translated: CASSPGGGLGEPQHF.

The chain employs TRBV29-1 and TRBJ2-1; 7 bases agree with TRBD2. The CDR3 has 16 amino acids. Per the germline V gene, CDR1 is SQVTM and CDR2 is ANQGSEA. J gave up 0 bases and V 0 bases, and 5 bases lay outside the gene matches. The CDR3 nucleotides read TGCAGCGTTGAAGATCGCGGGAGTAGCTCCTACAATGAGCAGTTCTTC. Translating it yields CSVEDRGSSSYNEQFF.

The chain combines TRBV3-1 (or the pseudogene TRBV3-2) with TRBJ1-5, with D hard to call. This CDR3 is 15 amino acids long. Germline values: CDR1 LGHDT, CDR2 YNNKEL (reference sequence). V lost 0 bases and J lost 1, with 7 bases in between. The CDR3 DNA follows: TGTGCCAGCAGCCAAGATAGCCGAAGCAATCAGCCCCAGCATTTT. Protein: CASSQDSRSNQPQHF.

The chain couples TRBV4-3 to TRBJ1-6; TRBD1 might be the D (5 bases). The CDR3 has 15 amino acids. The germline V gene has CDR1 LGHNA and CDR2 YSLEER. Deletions cut 4 bases from V and 10 bases from J, with 17 bases between. CDR3 loop: CASSPKSGGKSPLHF. The CDR3 DNA sequence: TGCGCCAGCAGCCCAAAGTCGGGGGGGAAGTCACCCCTCCACTTT.

The J gene is TRBJ2-1, the V gene TRBV12-3 or TRBV12-4; no definite D call. This CDR3 spans 11 amino acids. The V and J ends lost 4 bases and 6 bases respectively, with 4 bases between them. CDR3 nucleotides: TGTGCCAGCAGTTATAGCAATGAGCAGTTCTTC. Amino acid sequence: CASSYSNEQFF.